Listed below are T cell receptor beta chains from one sample, sequenced in a study of yellow fever vaccine responses in identical twins. MiXCR, run by TCRdb on the RT-PCR reads, gives a single entry per CDR3 protein. The table lists about 18,000 distinct CDR3 sequences, under 80% of them singletons. Sample: T cells from blood (PBMCs), unsorted or a sorted subset (not recorded which), taken before or after yellow fever vaccination (not recorded which). These receptor sequences come from a woman younger than 35 who received the yellow fever vaccine. The CDR3 runs from the conserved cysteine through the conserved F or W. D genes are given only for firm matches. The size of a clone is reported for some rows only, either as once, few or many, or as a class for expanded clones.

d_call clone_size j_call v_call cdr3_nt cdr3_aa
TRBD1 NA TRBJ1-1 TRBV18 TGTGCCAGCTCACGCGGACAGGGTGGGACTGAAGCTTTCTTT CASSRGQGGTEAFF
NA few TRBJ1-1 TRBV20-1 TGCAGTGCTCCAGGGTGGAACACTGAAGCTTTCTTT CSAPGWNTEAFF
NA few TRBJ2-1 TRBV20-1 TGCAGTGCTAGAGATGGCGAGGCCTACAATGAGCAGTTCTTC CSARDGEAYNEQFF
TRBD2 NA TRBJ2-3 TRBV3-1 TGTGCCAGCAGCCATCGGACTAGCTCCCCAGATACGCAGTATTTT CASSHRTSSPDTQYF
TRBD2 NA TRBJ2-5 TRBV5-6 TGTGCCAGCAGCCTGGGACTAGCATTTTCGGGGACCCAGTACTTC CASSLGLAFSGTQYF
TRBD2 NA TRBJ2-1 TRBV27 TGTGCCAGCAGTTCTCGACTAGCGGGAGGGCTGGGCAATGAGCAGTTCTTC CASSSRLAGGLGNEQFF
NA NA TRBJ2-6 TRBV6-1 TGTGCCAGCAGCCCCCAAGCGGGCTCTGGGGCCAACGTCCTGACTTTC CASSPQAGSGANVLTF
NA NA TRBJ2-1 TRBV20-1 TGCAGTATAAACTCCTACAATGAGCAGTTCTTC CSINSYNEQFF
NA few TRBJ1-2 TRBV3-1 TGTGCCAGCAGCCCGGACTGGGTGACTAACTATGGCTACACCTTC CASSPDWVTNYGYTF
NA NA TRBJ1-6 TRBV7-2 TGTGCCAGCAGCCCCAAAGGGGGTGGTAATTCACCCCTCCACTTT CASSPKGGGNSPLHF
NA NA TRBJ1-2 TRBV11-3 TGTGCCAGCAGCGTCACTTATCAAGCGGAGGGGGAAGGTGGCTACACCTTC CASSVTYQAEGEGGYTF
TRBD1 few TRBJ1-2 TRBV29-1 TGCAGCGCTCCCCGGCAGGGGGACTATGGCTACACCTTC CSAPRQGDYGYTF
NA NA TRBJ2-5 TRBV29-1 TGCAGCGGGGGAACCCAAGAGACCCAGTACTTC CSGGTQETQYF
NA NA TRBJ1-1 TRBV4-2 TGTGCCAGCAGCCAAGGAGGCGGGGCCCCGGGGAACACTGAAGCTTTCTTT CASSQGGGAPGNTEAFF
NA few TRBJ2-1 TRBV28 TGTGCCAGCAGTTCAACCTACAATGAGCAGTTCTTC CASSSTYNEQFF
NA few TRBJ1-5 TRBV5-1 TGCGCCAGCAGCTTGGATAACAGCAATCAGCCCCAGCATTTT CASSLDNSNQPQHF
NA NA TRBJ2-3 TRBV29-1 TGCAGCGTTGAACGGCAGGGAACAGATACGCAGTATTTT CSVERQGTDTQYF
TRBD1 few TRBJ2-1 TRBV11-2 TGTGCCAGCAGCTTTGGACAGGGTATTGGTGAGCAGTTCTTC CASSFGQGIGEQFF
NA NA TRBJ2-1 TRBV7-7 TGTGCCAGCAGCCCTAGCCCAAGCTCCTACAATGAGCAGTTCTTC CASSPSPSSYNEQFF